The 16 T cell receptor beta chains below were found in one sample sequenced in a study of shared clonotypes between healthy human individuals (dated by TCRdb to the early 2020s). For the CD8 naive samples, CD45RO-negative cells were positively selected for CCR7, yielding a CD45RA+CCR7+ population from which TemRA cells were excluded. The library was prepared using the immunoSEQ multiplex PCR assay. TCRdb took over this immuneACCESS table, retaining in-frame rearrangements with V and J assigned. Such tables are incomplete; in checked studies, under half of the missing clones stem from an unresolved V gene, and the remainder is unexplained. This sample lists about 580,000 clones; more than 95% were detected once. Together, the top ten hold approximately 0.3% of the sample. Sample: naive CD8+ T cells sorted from blood. This specimen's cell subset or site label, interpreted: CD45RA+CCR7+. These receptors were taken from a man aged 25-45 years in good health.

The J gene is TRBJ1-5, the V gene TRBV15; 8 positions agree with TRBD1. V trimming: 3 bases; J trimming: 0 bases; junction bases outside the gene matches: 10. CDR3 size: 18 residues. Per germline, CDR1 LNHNV and CDR2 YYDKDF (reference sequence). This CDR3 reads CATSSPGQGIYSNQPQHF. The CDR3 DNA follows: TGTGCCACCAGCAGTCCTGGACAGGGAATTTATAGCAATCAGCCCCAGCATTTT. Drawing the rest from reference TRBV15 and TRBJ1-5, the complete variable domain is DAMVIQNPRYQVTQFGKPVTLSCSQTLNHNVMYWYQQKSSQAPKLLFHYYDKDFNNEADTPDNFQSRRPNTSFCFLDIRSPGLGDTAMYLCATSSPGQGIYSNQPQHFGDGTRLSIL.

The chain couples TRBV9 to TRBJ2-5; TRBD1 might be the D (6 bases). The CDR3 runs to 15 residues. Germline V gene data show CDR1 as SGDLS and CDR2 as YYNGEE. V lost 3 bases and J 1 base, leaving 13 bases between the germline ends. The chain's CDR3 is CASSGAGVAQETQYF. The CDR3, as DNA: TGTGCCAGCAGCGGGGCAGGGGTTGCCCAAGAGACCCAGTACTTC. The full variable domain, completed using reference TRBV9 and TRBJ2-5, is DSGVTQTPKHLITATGQRVTLRCSPRSGDLSVYWYQQSLDQGLQFLIQYYNGEERAKGNILERFSAQQFPDLHSELNLSSLELGDSALYFCASSGAGVAQETQYFGPGTRLLVL.

With respect to this clone: Other DNA sequences from this sample encode an identical CDR3 as well. J is TRBJ1-4 and V is TRBV6-5, with 9 bases lining up with TRBD1. J lost 2 bases, V lost 2 bases, and 0 bases had no gene match. Looked up from germline, CDR1 is MNHEY and CDR2 is SVGAGI. The length of the CDR3 is 15 residues. CDR3 DNA: TGTGCCAGCAGTTACACAGGGGGCACTAATGAAAAACTGTTTTTT. This sequence encodes CASSYTGGTNEKLFF.

J is TRBJ2-7 and V is TRBV5-4; 7 bases map to TRBD1. Germline V gene lookup returns CDR1 SGHNT and CDR2 YYREEE (reference sequence). The trim removed 4 bases at V and 4 bases at J, leaving 5 bases unmatched. The CDR3 runs to 13 residues. The CDR3 DNA sequence: TGTGCCAGCAGCACCACAGGGGATTACGAGCAGTACTTC. Amino acids: CASSTTGDYEQYF.

This clone was picked up one time. This chain joins TRBV29-1 and TRBJ2-5; no firm D call. CDR1 is SQVTM, CDR2 ANQGSEA, per germline. The CDR3 runs to 13 residues. V was trimmed by 1 base and J by 0 bases, leaving 6 bases between them. The CDR3, as DNA: TGCAGCGTTGAAGTAGAGAACCAAGAGACCCAGTACTTC. The encoded protein is CSVEVENQETQYF.

The V call is TRBV2, the J call TRBJ1-2; D is ambiguous. The germline V gene encodes CDR1 SNHLY and CDR2 FYNNEI. V lost 1 base and J 3 bases, leaving 12 bases between the germline ends. The CDR3 totals 15 residues. The CDR3: CASSEGQDRDYGYTF. CDR3 coding DNA: TGTGCCAGCAGTGAAGGTCAGGATCGGGACTATGGCTACACCTTC.

This clone has only a few counts. The chain employs TRBV27 and TRBJ2-7; possibly TRBD1 for D (5 bases). Germline V gene data show CDR1 as MNHEY and CDR2 as SMNVEV (reference sequence). V was trimmed by 2 bases and J by 11 bases, leaving 16 bases between them. CDR3 length: 13 residues. The CDR3 sequence: CASSLSGGAEEYF. The DNA of the CDR3 is TGTGCCAGCAGTTTAAGTGGTGGGGCTGAAGAGTACTTC.

The chain joins TRBV5-1 to TRBJ1-1, with D possibly matching TRBD1 (6 bases). Germline CDR1 and CDR2: SGHRS and YFSETQ. Between the trimmed V and J ends, which lost 4 bases and 4 bases, there was a span of 11 bases. CDR3 length: 13 amino acids. CDR3 sequence: CASSVTGTTEAFF. CDR3 coding DNA: TGCGCCAGCAGCGTGACAGGAACCACTGAAGCTTTCTTT.

The V and J genes are TRBV7-9 and TRBJ2-1; no clear D. Germline CDR1 SEHNR, CDR2 FQNEAQ (reference sequence). The CDR3 has 15 amino acids. V lost 4 bases, J lost 6 bases, and 16 bases lay in between. The chain's CDR3 is CASSSPNDPVNEQFF. The CDR3 DNA is TGTGCCAGCAGCTCCCCGAATGATCCAGTCAATGAGCAGTTCTTC.

This clone was recorded once. The chain employs TRBV9 and TRBJ2-1; no reliable D call. The CDR3 is made up of 11 amino acids. Germline CDR1 reads SGDLS; CDR2 reads YYNGEE. Trimming stripped 3 bases from V and 9 bases from J, with 7 bases between. The CDR3, as DNA: TGTGCCAGCAGCGACTTCCGTGAGCAGTTCTTC. It codes for CASSDFREQFF.

The rearrangement joins TRBV5-6 to TRBJ2-2; 7 positions match TRBD1. From germline, CDR1 is SGHDT and CDR2 YYEEEE. The trim removed 4 bases at V and 1 base at J, leaving 7 bases unmatched. CDR3 length equals 16 residues. This CDR3 reads CASSVTGTENTGELFF. The CDR3 DNA reads TGTGCCAGCAGCGTTACCGGGACAGAGAACACCGGGGAGCTGTTTTTT.

The CDR3 protein is CASSSGTGGLETQYF. DNA of the CDR3: TGTGCCAGCAGTTCCGGGACAGGGGGCTTGGAGACCCAGTACTTC. The gene calls are TRBV6-5 and TRBJ2-5; 12 positions match TRBD1. Trimming took 4 bases from V and 5 from J; bases not matched to a gene: 5. CDR1 and CDR2 from the germline V gene are MNHEY and SVGAGI. The CDR3 contains 15 residues.

This clone was observed a single time. The rearrangement uses TRBV5-1 and TRBJ1-1, with D possibly TRBD1 on 5 matching bases. The length of the CDR3 is 16 residues. Germline CDR1 SGHRS, CDR2 YFSETQ. V was cut by 4 bases and J by 5 bases, with 21 bases left in between. The chain's CDR3 is CASSLGVRGALTEAFF. The CDR3 coding sequence is TGCGCCAGCAGCCTGGGGGTGCGGGGAGCTTTGACTGAAGCTTTCTTT.

For this clone: At the DNA level, this CDR3 is encoded by other sequences in the same sample as well. The chain couples TRBV11-2 to TRBJ2-3, with D unresolved. With 2 bases removed from V and 6 bases from J, the gap between germline ends came to 3 bases. CDR1 SGHAT and CDR2 FQNNGV come from the germline V gene. The CDR3 extends over 11 amino acids. The CDR3 loop reads CASSLTDTQYF. CDR3 sequence (DNA): TGTGCCAGCAGCTTAACGGATACGCAGTATTTT.

The rearrangement links TRBV5-6 to TRBJ1-4, with D possibly TRBD1 on 5 matching bases. In germline, CDR1 is SGHDT, CDR2 YYEEEE. V lost 5 bases, J lost 5 bases, and 16 bases lay in between. The CDR3 spans 15 residues. CDR3: CASSLMGVSNEKLFF. Here the CDR3 DNA reads TGTGCCAGCAGTCTGATGGGGGTTTCGAATGAAAAACTGTTTTTT.

The V call is TRBV27, the J call TRBJ1-2; 11 bases are a match to TRBD1. Germline V lookup: CDR1 MNHEY, CDR2 SMNVEV (reference sequence). The V gene end was trimmed by 5 bases and the J gene end by 7 bases; junction bases not matched to a gene: 3. This CDR3 contains 13 residues. Here the CDR3 reads CASSGGQGGGYTF. In DNA, the CDR3 is TGTGCCAGCAGTGGGGGACAGGGGGGTGGCTACACCTTC.